This T cell receptor (beta chain) was captured by sequencing in a study of follicular helper T cells after annual influenza vaccination. Time point noted: 2013-2014 season, 7 days after vaccination. Per time point, about 35-110 mL of blood was sampled. Measured with immunoSEQ multiplex PCR; TCRdb has only the in-frame clones, and not every one. Of around 9,300 clones listed, approximately 86% are singletons. This specimen consisted of CXCR5+ CD38- circulating T follicular helper cells from blood, obtained 7 days after influenza vaccination. Subset in this sample: circulating Tfh, non-naive CD4+CXCR5+PD-1+ (ICOS+CD38+ or ICOS-CD38-). The receptor comes from an adult who received the influenza vaccine.

The CDR3 nucleotides are TGTGCCTGGAGTGCGGGACAGGGGAACGAGCAGTTCTTC. Translated: CAWSAGQGNEQFF. The chain is built from TRBV30 and TRBJ2-1; TRBD1 agrees at 10 bases. Germline trimming cut 1 base from V and 10 bases from J; bases unmatched to any gene: 4. The CDR3 has 13 residues. Germline V gene lookup returns CDR1 GTSNPN and CDR2 SVGIG (reference sequence).